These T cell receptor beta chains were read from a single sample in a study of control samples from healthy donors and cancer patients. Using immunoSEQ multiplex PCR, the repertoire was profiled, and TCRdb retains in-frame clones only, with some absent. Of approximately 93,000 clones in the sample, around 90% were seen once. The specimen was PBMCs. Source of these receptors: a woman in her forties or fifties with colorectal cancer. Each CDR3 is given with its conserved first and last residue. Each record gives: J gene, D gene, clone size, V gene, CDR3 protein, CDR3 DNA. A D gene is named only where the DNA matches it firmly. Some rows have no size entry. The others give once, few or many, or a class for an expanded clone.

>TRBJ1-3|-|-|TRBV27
CASSHGGGGSGNTIYF
TGTGCCAGCAGTCACGGGGGGGGCGGCTCTGGAAACACCATATATTTT
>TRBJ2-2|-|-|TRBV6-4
CASRTTGELFF
TGTGCCAGCAGGACTACCGGGGAGCTGTTTTTT
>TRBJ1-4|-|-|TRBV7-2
CASSPTPLDEKLFF
TGTGCCAGCAGCCCGACTCCCCTGGATGAAAAACTGTTTTTT
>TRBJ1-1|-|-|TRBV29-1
CSTSGDDAEAFF
TGCAGCACCTCAGGGGACGACGCTGAAGCTTTCTTT
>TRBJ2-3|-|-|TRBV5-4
CASSLSGVTDTQYF
TGTGCCAGCAGCTTATCTGGCGTCACAGATACGCAGTATTTT
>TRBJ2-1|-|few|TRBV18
CASSPQQRGSSYNEQFF
TGTGCCAGCTCACCTCAACAGAGGGGGAGCTCCTACAATGAGCAGTTCTTC
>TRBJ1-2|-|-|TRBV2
CASSEQGSNYGYTF
TGTGCCAGCAGTGAACAGGGTTCAAACTATGGCTACACCTTC
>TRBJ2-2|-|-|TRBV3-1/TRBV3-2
CASSQNTGELFF
TGTGCCAGCAGCCAAAACACCGGGGAGCTGTTTTTT
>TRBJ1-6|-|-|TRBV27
CASSPAEGAFNSPLHF
TGTGCCAGCAGTCCGGCAGAAGGGGCGTTCAATTCACCCCTCCACTTT
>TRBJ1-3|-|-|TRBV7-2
CASSLADPRTGNTIYF
TGTGCCAGCAGCTTAGCGGACCCAAGGACTGGAAACACCATATATTTT
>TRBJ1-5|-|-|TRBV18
CASSPGSGGFQPQHF
TGTGCCAGCTCCCCGGGGTCCGGAGGATTTCAGCCCCAGCATTTT
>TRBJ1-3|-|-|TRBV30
CASSTSASGNTIYF
TGTGCCTCCTCCACCTCCGCGTCGGGAAACACCATATATTTT
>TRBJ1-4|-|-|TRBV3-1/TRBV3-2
CASSQRSGVREKLFF
TGTGCCAGCAGCCAGAGATCAGGGGTACGAGAAAAACTGTTTTTT
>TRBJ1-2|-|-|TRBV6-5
CASSAATGRRYGYTF
TGTGCCAGCTCCGCAGCGACAGGACGCCGATATGGCTACACCTTC
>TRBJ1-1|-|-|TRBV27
CASSLRTRQGLTEAFF
TGTGCCAGCAGTTTAAGGACCAGGCAGGGACTCACTGAAGCTTTCTTT
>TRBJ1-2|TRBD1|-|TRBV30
CAWSTGTFGYTF
TGTGCCTGGTCGACAGGGACCTTTGGCTACACCTTC
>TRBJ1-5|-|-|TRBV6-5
CASSHREYGNQPQHF
TGTGCCAGCAGTCACAGGGAATATGGCAATCAGCCCCAGCATTTT
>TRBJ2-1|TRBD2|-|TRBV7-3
CASSLLAGGFNEQFF
TGTGCCAGCAGCTTACTAGCGGGGGGGTTCAATGAGCAGTTCTTC
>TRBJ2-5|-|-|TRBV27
CASSRAGLYQETQYF
TGTGCCAGCAGTAGGGCGGGGCTGTACCAAGAGACCCAGTACTTC
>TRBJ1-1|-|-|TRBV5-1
CASSLDGLMNTEAFF
TGCGCCAGCAGTTTGGACGGCCTAATGAACACTGAAGCTTTCTTT
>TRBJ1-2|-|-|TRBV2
CASSLGGNYGYTF
TGTGCCAGCAGCTTGGGGGGAAACTATGGCTACACCTTC
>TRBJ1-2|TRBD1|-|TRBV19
CASSAHGDRGRGYTF
TGTGCCAGTAGTGCACACGGAGACAGGGGACGGGGCTACACCTTC
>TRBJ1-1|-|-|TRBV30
CAWAWGLLNTEAFF
TGTGCCTGGGCCTGGGGTTTATTGAACACTGAAGCTTTCTTT
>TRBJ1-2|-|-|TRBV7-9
CASSLSTGPYYGYTF
TGTGCCAGCAGCTTATCTACAGGGCCCTACTATGGCTACACCTTC
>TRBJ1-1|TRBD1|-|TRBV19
CASSMLPRQGAYTEAFF
TGTGCCAGTAGTATGCTCCCCCGACAGGGCGCCTACACTGAAGCTTTCTTT
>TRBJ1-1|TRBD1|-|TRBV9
CASSAQGERTEAFF
TGTGCCAGCAGCGCACAGGGGGAAAGGACTGAAGCTTTCTTT
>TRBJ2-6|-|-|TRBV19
CASSTHGGAGANVLTF
TGTGCCAGTAGTACCCATGGGGGGGCCGGGGCCAACGTCCTGACTTTC
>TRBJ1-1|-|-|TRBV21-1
CASSTQSGGAAEAFF
TGTGCCAGCAGCACCCAGTCAGGGGGCGCGGCTGAAGCTTTCTTT
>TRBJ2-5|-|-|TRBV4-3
CASSQEGSQVGETQYF
TGCGCCAGCAGCCAAGAAGGAAGCCAGGTGGGGGAGACCCAGTACTTC
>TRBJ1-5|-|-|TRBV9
CASSYGPTVNQPQHF
TGTGCCAGCAGCTATGGCCCGACAGTCAATCAGCCCCAGCATTTT
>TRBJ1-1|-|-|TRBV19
CASSSEQGRVTEAFF
TGTGCCAGTAGTTCCGAACAGGGACGAGTGACTGAAGCTTTCTTT
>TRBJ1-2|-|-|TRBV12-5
CASGPQGGVYGYTF
TGTGCTAGTGGTCCCCAGGGTGGCGTCTATGGCTACACCTTC
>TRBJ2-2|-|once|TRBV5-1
CASSFGDTGELFF
TGCGCCAGCAGCTTTGGGGACACCGGGGAGCTGTTTTTT
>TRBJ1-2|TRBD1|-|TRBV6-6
CASSSSDRESGYTF
TGTGCCAGCAGTTCGTCGGACAGGGAGTCTGGCTACACCTTC
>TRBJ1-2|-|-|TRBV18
CASSPQPLLYGYTF
TGTGCCAGCTCACCACAACCCCTACTCTATGGCTACACCTTC
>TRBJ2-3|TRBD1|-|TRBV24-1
CATSDFTSETGDPTDTQYF
TGTGCCACCAGTGATTTTACTTCGGAGACAGGGGACCCCACAGATACGCAGTATTTT
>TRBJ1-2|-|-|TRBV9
CASSVGQGPLKSYTF
TGTGCCAGCAGCGTAGGTCAGGGACCCCTAAAGAGCTACACCTTC
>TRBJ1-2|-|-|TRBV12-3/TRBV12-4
CASRGRGNYGYTF
TGTGCCAGCAGGGGACGCGGGAACTATGGCTACACCTTC
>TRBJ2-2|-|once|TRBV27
CASSLTGSGGATGELFF
TGTGCCAGCAGTTTAACGGGGTCTGGCGGGGCGACCGGGGAGCTGTTTTTT
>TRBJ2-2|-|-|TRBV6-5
CASSYNGRTTGELFF
TGTGCCAGCAGTTACAACGGTCGGACCACCGGGGAGCTGTTTTTT
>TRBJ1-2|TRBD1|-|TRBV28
CASSPRGGQRYGYTF
TGTGCCAGCAGTCCCAGGGGGGGGCAGAGGTATGGCTACACCTTC
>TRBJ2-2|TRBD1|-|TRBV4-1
CASSHPVSGTGGTGELFF
TGCGCCAGCAGCCATCCCGTGTCCGGGACAGGGGGCACCGGGGAGCTGTTTTTT
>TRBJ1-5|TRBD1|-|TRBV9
CASSAGQGEGPQHF
TGTGCCAGCAGCGCTGGACAGGGGGAAGGGCCCCAGCATTTT